A selection of T cell receptor beta chains follows, all from one sample in a study of blood T cell repertoires in COVID-19. Assay used: immunoSEQ multiplex PCR; TCRdb lists only in-frame clones, some missing. Altogether 400,000 to 450,000 clones are present, more than 80% being singletons, with the ten largest covering 0.95% to 1.3%. Sample: PBMCs or T cells enriched from blood (not recorded which). Every receptor here comes from a man younger than 45 who had recovered from COVID-19. The CDR3 runs from the conserved cysteine through the conserved F or W. Each record gives: V gene, clone size, D gene, J gene, CDR3 DNA, CDR3 protein. A D gene is named only where the DNA matches it firmly. Size values are once, few and many counts, or a class for expanded clones, and some rows have none.

TRBV7-6	once	NA	TRBJ2-1	TGTGCCAGCAGCTTGCAAGGGAGCTCCTACAATGAGCAGTTCTTC	CASSLQGSSYNEQFF
TRBV29-1	NA	NA	TRBJ2-7	TGCAGCGTTGGTGAGGGCCCCTACGAGCAGTACTTC	CSVGEGPYEQYF
TRBV3-1/TRBV3-2	NA	TRBD2	TRBJ2-7	TGTGCCAGCAGCACACAAGCCCCCGGACTTGGCGGGAGTAAGCCCTACGAGCAGTACTTC	CASSTQAPGLGGSKPYEQYF
TRBV7-2	NA	TRBD1	TRBJ1-1	TGTGCCAGCAGCTTAGAACAGGGGGCTCACACTGAAGCTTTCTTT	CASSLEQGAHTEAFF
TRBV2	NA	TRBD1	TRBJ2-2	TGTGCCAGCAACCGACAGGGAGAGAACACCGGGGAGCTGTTTTTT	CASNRQGENTGELFF
TRBV3-1/TRBV3-2	NA	TRBD1	TRBJ1-6	TGTGCCAGCAGCCAAGACTCAGGGGGGAATTCACCCCTCCACTTT	CASSQDSGGNSPLHF
TRBV11-2	NA	TRBD1	TRBJ2-4	TGTGCCAGCAGCTTATCGGCCAGGGGGGCCAAAAACATTCAGTACTTC	CASSLSARGAKNIQYF
TRBV28	NA	NA	TRBJ2-1	TGTGCCAGCAGTACGACTATTCCGGCCGTGGGTGAGCAGTTCTTC	CASSTTIPAVGEQFF
TRBV18	NA	TRBD1	TRBJ1-2	TGTGCCAGCTCACCCTACCTTAATTCCGGGACAGCTGGAGACAACTATGGCTACACCTTC	CASSPYLNSGTAGDNYGYTF
TRBV7-9	NA	TRBD2	TRBJ2-1	TGTGCCAGCAGCTTAGCGCAGGGGACGGGAGGGTATCAGTTCTTC	CASSLAQGTGGYQFF
TRBV2	NA	TRBD1	TRBJ1-5	TGTGCCAGCAGGTTGGACAGGGTGGATCAGCCCCAGCATTTT	CASRLDRVDQPQHF
TRBV5-1	NA	TRBD1	TRBJ1-1	TGCGCCAGCAGCAGCCTACAGGGGACGAACACTGAAGCTTTCTTT	CASSSLQGTNTEAFF
TRBV7-2	NA	TRBD1	TRBJ1-2	TGTGCCAGCAGCCCCCGGGACAGGGCCTTTTCAGACTACACCTTC	CASSPRDRAFSDYTF
TRBV7-9	once	NA	TRBJ1-2	TGTGCCAGCAGCTTAAGGGCAGGGGTTGGCTACACCTTC	CASSLRAGVGYTF
TRBV9	once	TRBD2	TRBJ2-7	TGTGCCAGCAGTGAAACTAGCGGGAGGGTCTACGAGCAGTACTTC	CASSETSGRVYEQYF
TRBV10-3	NA	NA	TRBJ1-3	TGTGCCATTTCCAATGGAAACACCATATATTTT	CAISNGNTIYF
TRBV3-1/TRBV3-2	once	NA	TRBJ1-1	TGTGCCAGCAGCCAAACTCGGGAGAACACTGAAGCTTTCTTT	CASSQTRENTEAFF
TRBV10-1	NA	TRBD1	TRBJ1-1	TGCGCCAGCAGTCCGGGACAGGGATTCACTGAAGCTTTCTTT	CASSPGQGFTEAFF
TRBV7-2	NA	NA	TRBJ2-1	TGTGCCAGCAGCTCGCTAGCTTATGAGCAGTTCTTC	CASSSLAYEQFF
TRBV4-1	NA	TRBD1	TRBJ1-5	TGCGCCAGCAGCCAAGAGCCCGGGACAGGGAGGTTTCAGCCCCAGCATTTT	CASSQEPGTGRFQPQHF
TRBV12-3/TRBV12-4	NA	NA	TRBJ2-7	TGTGCCAGCACCCGGGACACCTACGAGCAGTACTTC	CASTRDTYEQYF
TRBV3-1/TRBV3-2	NA	TRBD1	TRBJ1-6	TGTGCCAGCAGCCAAGGAGCGCAGGGGGGAATTTCACCCCTCCACTTT	CASSQGAQGGISPLHF
TRBV29-1	NA	NA	TRBJ2-1	TGCAGCGTTGAAGGCCGGTTCAATGAGCAGTTCTTC	CSVEGRFNEQFF
TRBV2	NA	NA	TRBJ2-3	TGTGCCAGCACCAATTTGAGGTCAGATACGCAGTATTTT	CASTNLRSDTQYF
TRBV19	NA	TRBD1	TRBJ1-3	TGTGCCAGTAGTTTCCGGACAGGGGGCTCGTCTGGAAACACCATATATTTT	CASSFRTGGSSGNTIYF
TRBV19	NA	TRBD2	TRBJ2-1	TGTGCCAGTAACGGAGCGGGAGGGCCCTCTTACAATGAGCAGTTCTTC	CASNGAGGPSYNEQFF
TRBV6-2/TRBV6-3	NA	NA	TRBJ1-1	TGTGCCAGCAGTTACTCTACGGGGTGGGGGACAACGAACACTGAAGCTTTCTTT	CASSYSTGWGTTNTEAFF
TRBV19	NA	TRBD1	TRBJ1-5	TGTGCCAGTAGTCCGGGGGGGACAGTTAGCAATCAGCCCCAGCATTTT	CASSPGGTVSNQPQHF
TRBV19	NA	NA	TRBJ2-3	TGTGCCAGTAGTATCTCAGATACGCAGTATTTT	CASSISDTQYF
TRBV4-2	NA	TRBD2	TRBJ2-1	TGTGCCAGCAGCCAAGAGGCTAGCGGGAGGGCCGACAATGAGCAGTTCTTC	CASSQEASGRADNEQFF
TRBV12-5	NA	NA	TRBJ1-2	TGTGCTAGTGGCAACCAGGGGCTGTCTGGCTACACCTTC	CASGNQGLSGYTF
TRBV18	NA	NA	TRBJ1-5	TGTGCCAGCTCAGGGTCGGAGGAACAGCCCCAGCATTTT	CASSGSEEQPQHF
TRBV15	NA	NA	TRBJ1-2	TGTGCCACCAGCAGAGATCAGGCAGGCCTCTATGGCTACACCTTC	CATSRDQAGLYGYTF
TRBV5-1	few	NA	TRBJ1-3	TGCGCCAGCAGTTCTACAGGGCCCTCTGGAAACACCATATATTTT	CASSSTGPSGNTIYF
TRBV10-3	NA	NA	TRBJ2-7	TGTGCCATCAGGACAGAACCTAACTCGAGGGAGCAGTACTTC	CAIRTEPNSREQYF
TRBV9	NA	TRBD1	TRBJ2-7	TGTGCCAGCAGCGTATCAGGACAGGGAACCTACGAGCAGTACTTC	CASSVSGQGTYEQYF
TRBV12-5	once	NA	TRBJ1-1	TGTGCTAGTGGTTTGGCAAGGGGCACTGAAGCTTTCTTT	CASGLARGTEAFF
TRBV12-3/TRBV12-4	NA	TRBD1	TRBJ1-2	TGTGCCAGCAGCCCGCGGGACAGTAGCTACACCTTC	CASSPRDSSYTF
TRBV28	NA	NA	TRBJ1-2	TGTGCCAGCGGGGAGGCCAACTCCCACTATGGCTACACCTTC	CASGEANSHYGYTF
TRBV29-1	NA	TRBD1	TRBJ1-4	TGCAGCGTTGAATTATCCGGGACAGTTAATGAAAAACTGTTTTTT	CSVELSGTVNEKLFF
TRBV6-5	NA	NA	TRBJ2-2	TGTGCCAGCATCCCAGAGGAGGGGACCGGGGAGCTGTTTTTT	CASIPEEGTGELFF
TRBV4-1	few	NA	TRBJ1-2	TGCGCCAGCAGCCAAGAGCGGTTTCCCCCCGCCGCCTCTGGCTACACCTTC	CASSQERFPPAASGYTF
TRBV2	NA	TRBD2	TRBJ2-7	TGTGCCAGCAGTGCGGTTCTAGCGGGAAGCGAGCAGTACTTC	CASSAVLAGSEQYF
TRBV6-5	NA	NA	TRBJ1-2	TGTGCCAGCAGCTCCTTCCCGGGGTATGGCTACACCTTC	CASSSFPGYGYTF
TRBV14	once	NA	TRBJ1-1	TGTGCCAGCAGCCAGTTCTTCAGGGTTACGAACACTGAAGCTTTCTTT	CASSQFFRVTNTEAFF
TRBV19	NA	TRBD1	TRBJ2-2	TGTGCCAGTAGTACCCACTCCCGGACAGGATCCGGGGAGCTGTTTTTT	CASSTHSRTGSGELFF
TRBV7-8	NA	NA	TRBJ1-3	TGTGCCAGCAGCTTTGGACAGTCTCGAACTGGAAACACCATATATTTT	CASSFGQSRTGNTIYF